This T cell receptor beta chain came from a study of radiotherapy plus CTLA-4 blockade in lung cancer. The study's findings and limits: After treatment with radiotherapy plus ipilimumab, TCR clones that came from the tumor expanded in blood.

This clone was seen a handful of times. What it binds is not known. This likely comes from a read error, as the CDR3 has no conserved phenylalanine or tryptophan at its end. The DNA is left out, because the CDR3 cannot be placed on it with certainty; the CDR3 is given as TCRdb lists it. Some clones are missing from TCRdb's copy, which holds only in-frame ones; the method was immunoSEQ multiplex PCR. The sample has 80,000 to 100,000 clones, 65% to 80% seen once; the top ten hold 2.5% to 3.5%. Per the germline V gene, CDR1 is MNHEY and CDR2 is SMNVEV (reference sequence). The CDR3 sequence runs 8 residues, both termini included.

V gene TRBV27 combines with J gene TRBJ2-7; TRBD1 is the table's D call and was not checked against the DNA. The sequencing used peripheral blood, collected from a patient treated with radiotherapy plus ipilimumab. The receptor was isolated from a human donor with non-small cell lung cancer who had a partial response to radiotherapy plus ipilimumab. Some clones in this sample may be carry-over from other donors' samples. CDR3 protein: CARWRQGL.